These 17 T cell receptor beta chains share one sample of origin, sequenced in a study of cytomegalovirus exposure and HLA in healthy donors. PCR employed 60 Vbeta and 13 Jbeta primers. The method was immunoSEQ multiplex PCR; TCRdb's version includes in-frame clones alone and lacks a portion of them. The table has about 230,000 clones, 75% to 90% seen once. Specimen: PBMCs. Receptors were obtained from a woman aged 18-35 years in good health and CMV-seronegative.

The chain combines TRBV4-1 with TRBJ2-7, with TRBD2 as a possible D gene (7 bases). V was pared by 0 bases and J by 4 bases, with 13 bases between. The CDR3 covers 15 residues. The V gene's germline CDR1 is MGHRA and CDR2 YSYEKL. CDR3 protein: CASSQEARGAYEQYF. The CDR3 bases are TGCGCCAGCAGCCAAGAGGCTCGGGGGGCTTACGAGCAGTACTTC.

The CDR3 is CASSLEFGGNEQFF. The CDR3 region has the DNA TGTGCCAGCAGCTTGGAGTTCGGGGGGAATGAGCAGTTCTTC. V usage is TRBV5-4 and J usage is TRBJ2-1, with 7 positions matching TRBD2. The trim removed 0 bases at V and 7 bases at J, leaving 4 bases unmatched. There are 14 residues in the CDR3. Germline V gene sequence: CDR1 SGHNT, CDR2 YYREEE (reference sequence).

This chain connects TRBV6-5 to TRBJ2-2, with D maybe TRBD2 (6 bases). Germline V gene lookup returns CDR1 MNHEY and CDR2 SVGAGI. The CDR3 contains 15 residues. The V gene lost 6 bases and the J gene lost 6 bases, with 17 bases spanning the gap. CDR3 sequence reads: CASSPGTPGPGELFF. The CDR3 DNA reads as TGTGCCAGCAGCCCCGGGACTCCGGGGCCCGGGGAGCTGTTTTTT.

The chain's CDR3 is CASSEAETDTQYF. CDR3 nucleotides: TGTGCCAGCAGTGAGGCGGAGACAGATACGCAGTATTTT. The V and J genes are TRBV2 and TRBJ2-3; no firm D call. The CDR3 is 13 amino acids. V gave up 3 bases and J gave up 3 bases, with 7 bases separating them. CDR1 and CDR2 from the germline V gene are SNHLY and FYNNEI.

CDR3 region: CASSILGDRSRHEQYF. CDR3 bases: TGTGCCAGTAGTATACTTGGGGACAGGTCAAGGCACGAGCAGTACTTC. V and J are TRBV19 and TRBJ2-7; 8 positions match TRBD1. The trim removed 2 bases at V and 5 bases at J, leaving 11 bases unmatched. This CDR3 spans 16 amino acids. The germline V gene has CDR1 LNHDA and CDR2 SQIVND (reference sequence).

This clone has just a few counts. This chain joins TRBV6-1 and TRBJ2-1; 10 nucleotides line up with TRBD2. The germline V gene encodes CDR1 MNHNS and CDR2 SASEGT. The V and J ends lost 5 bases and 7 bases, in that order; junction bases with no gene match: 8. The CDR3 is 15 amino acids. This CDR3 reads CASSKIAGGSNEQFF. CDR3 nucleotide sequence: TGTGCCAGCAGTAAGATAGCGGGGGGCTCGAATGAGCAGTTCTTC.

The V and J genes are TRBV5-4 and TRBJ1-2; D is undetermined. The CDR3 sequence is 13 residues long. Germline V gene data show CDR1 as SGHNT and CDR2 as YYREEE (reference sequence). V lost 4 bases, J lost 4 bases, and 11 bases lay in between. The CDR3 nucleotides read TGTGCCAGCAGCCCCACCTGGAGCTATGGCTACACCTTC. Encoded protein: CASSPTWSYGYTF. Complete variable domain (other parts from reference TRBV5-4 and TRBJ1-2): ETGVTQSPTHLIKTRGQQVTLRCSSQSGHNTVSWYQQALGQGPQFIFQYYREEENGRGNFPPRFSGLQFPNYSSELNVNALELDDSALYLCASSPTWSYGYTFGSGTRLTVV.

V usage is TRBV21-1 and J usage is TRBJ2-5; the table assigns TRBD2, which was not confirmed against the DNA. TRBV21-1 counts as a pseudogene. The CDR3 is 15 residues long. CDR3 bases: TGTGCCAGCTCCCGAGGAACAGCGGCCCAAGAGACCCAGTACTTC. This encodes CASSRGTAAQETQYF.

V and J are TRBV11-3 and TRBJ1-3; D may be TRBD1 (6 bases). Germline V gene lookup returns CDR1 SGHNT and CDR2 YENEEA. The CDR3 runs to 15 residues. V lost 4 bases to trimming and J lost 0 bases, with 10 bases between them. CDR3 nucleotides: TGTGCCAGCAGCTGGACAGTCAACTCTGGAAACACCATATATTTT. It encodes CASSWTVNSGNTIYF. The full variable domain, completed using reference TRBV11-3 and TRBJ1-3, is EAGVVQSPRYKIIEKKQPVAFWCNPISGHNTLYWYLQNLGQGPELLIRYENEEAVDDSQLPKDRFSAERLKGVDSTLKIQPAELGDSAVYLCASSWTVNSGNTIYFGEGSWLTVV.

V gene TRBV7-7 combines with J gene TRBJ1-4; D ambiguous. V lost 3 bases, J lost 8 bases, and 16 bases lay in between. Germline CDR1 reads SSHAT; CDR2 reads FNYEAQ (reference sequence). The CDR3 has 15 residues. The DNA for the CDR3 is TGTGCCAGCAGCTTGATTGCGGCGGTTTGCGAAAAACTGTTTTTT. Translation gives CASSLIAAVCEKLFF.

The chain uses TRBV19 and TRBJ1-1, with D possibly being TRBD1 (5 bases). The CDR3 runs 13 residues. The V end was cut by 4 bases, the J end by 1 base, with 7 bases between. The germline V gene encodes CDR1 LNHDA and CDR2 SQIVND (reference sequence). The CDR3 region is CASSTTGNTEAFF. CDR3 bases: TGTGCCAGTAGTACCACAGGGAACACTGAAGCTTTCTTT.

V usage is TRBV7-2 and J usage is TRBJ2-1; TRBD2 agrees at 12 bases. The CDR3 is made up of 12 amino acids. CDR1 and CDR2 (germline): SGHTA, FQGNSA. J was trimmed by 14 bases and V by 3 bases; bases with no gene match: 2. In nucleotides, the CDR3 is TGTGCCAGCAGCTTCTCTAGCGGGAGGGAGTTCTTC. Its translation: CASSFSSGREFF.

The chain links TRBV11-2 to TRBJ2-5; D perhaps matches TRBD1 (6 bases). Germline CDR1 SGHAT, CDR2 FQNNGV. V was pared by 4 bases and J by 3 bases, with 12 bases between. There are 14 residues in the CDR3. CDR3 coding DNA: TGTGCCAGCAGCTCCCTGACAGGAAAAGAGACCCAGTACTTC. This codes for CASSSLTGKETQYF.

This chain connects TRBV7-9 to TRBJ2-2; perhaps TRBD1 as D (6 bases). The CDR3 is made up of 16 amino acids. Germline V gene lookup returns CDR1 SEHNR and CDR2 FQNEAQ (reference sequence). Trimming took off 4 bases at V and 9 bases at J, with 21 bases between the two ends. The DNA for the CDR3 is TGTGCCAGCAGCTGGACCAGGACAGAAACGAGCCGGGAGCTGTTTTTT. This encodes CASSWTRTETSRELFF. Based on the CDR3 plus reference TRBV7-9 and TRBJ2-2, the full variable domain is DTGVSQNPRHKITKRGQNVTFRCDPISEHNRLYWYRQTLGQGPEFLTYFQNEAQLEKSRLLSDRFSAERPKGSFSTLEIQRTEQGDSAMYLCASSWTRTETSRELFFGEGSRLTVL.

The rearrangement links TRBV11-2 to TRBJ1-6; the D gene is possibly TRBD1 (6 bases). The CDR3 totals 15 residues. Trimming stripped 1 base from V and 8 bases from J, with 12 bases between. The germline V gene encodes CDR1 SGHAT and CDR2 FQNNGV. CDR3 amino acids: CASSLAWGPDSPLHF. The CDR3 DNA follows: TGTGCCAGCAGCTTAGCCTGGGGGCCGGATTCACCCCTCCACTTT. The full variable domain, with the rest looked up from reference TRBV11-2 and TRBJ1-6, is EAGVAQSPRYKIIEKRQSVAFWCNPISGHATLYWYQQILGQGPKLLIQFQNNGVVDDSQLPKDRFSAERLKGVDSTLKIQPAKLEDSAVYLCASSLAWGPDSPLHFGNGTRLTVT.

The chain uses TRBV15 and TRBJ2-5; D is ambiguous. The CDR3 is made up of 13 amino acids. Germline V CDR1 and CDR2: LNHNV, YYDKDF (reference sequence). Trimming removed 2 bases from V and 1 base from J, with 5 bases in between. For the CDR3, the DNA is TGTGCCACCAGCAGAAAACTCCAAGAGACCCAGTACTTC. Residues: CATSRKLQETQYF.

This clone was counted once. This chain joins TRBV5-1 and TRBJ2-1; the D gene is possibly TRBD1 (6 bases). The V end lost 4 bases, the J end lost 5 bases, and 10 bases lay between the germline ends. The CDR3 is 13 amino acids. CDR1 is SGHRS and CDR2 is YFSETQ in the germline V gene. This CDR3 is CASSVQGNNEQFF. The DNA for the CDR3 is TGCGCCAGCAGCGTACAGGGAAACAATGAGCAGTTCTTC.